These T cell receptor beta chains were read from a single sample in a study of T cell repertoires in cytomegalovirus infection. TCRdb re-called the reads through MiXCR, storing one row per CDR3 protein. There are around 530,000 distinct CDR3 sequences in the sample; 26% occur only once, and 13% lies in the top ten. Specimen: PBMCs. Source of these receptors: a human donor in good health (CMV status not recorded). Some clones in this sample may be carry-over from other donors' samples. Each CDR3 is given with its conserved first and last residue. D genes are given only for firm matches. Clone size is not always given. Where it is, it says once, few, many or a class for expanded clones.

clone_size d_call j_call v_call cdr3_aa cdr3_nt
few . TRBJ1-2 TRBV5-4 CASSLKRSYGYTF TGTGCCAGCAGCTTGAAGCGGAGCTATGGCTACACCTTC
. . TRBJ1-2 TRBV2 CASKTLTGYGYTF TGTGCCAGCAAAACATTGACGGGGTATGGCTACACCTTC
. . TRBJ1-2 TRBV9 CASSVEGAVTYGYTF TGTGCCAGCAGCGTAGAGGGTGCAGTAACCTATGGCTACACCTTC
few . TRBJ2-3 TRBV29-1 CSVGRGKVTDTQYF TGCAGCGTTGGGAGAGGGAAAGTCACAGATACGCAGTATTTT
. . TRBJ2-3 TRBV20-1 CSALPDAGTDTQYF TGCAGTGCTTTACCCGACGCGGGCACAGATACGCAGTATTTT
many TRBD1 TRBJ1-5 TRBV6-1 CASTSTGPHQPQHF TGTGCCAGCACCTCGACAGGGCCACATCAGCCCCAGCATTTT
few . TRBJ2-3 TRBV19 CASRGEDTQYF TGTGCCAGTAGAGGGGAAGATACGCAGTATTTT
. . TRBJ1-1 TRBV12-3/TRBV12-4 CASTQGGHEAFF TGTGCCAGCACCCAAGGAGGGCATGAAGCTTTCTTT
few TRBD2 TRBJ2-1 TRBV12-3/TRBV12-4 CASSLGLAYGF TGTGCCAGCAGTCTAGGACTAGCTTATGGCTTC
few . TRBJ2-1 TRBV7-3 CASSLLGSGRGSLYNEQFF TGTGCCAGCAGCTTATTAGGGTCGGGACGAGGTAGTTTATACAATGAGCAGTTCTTC
few . TRBJ2-3 TRBV19 CASSPRQSSTDTQYF TGTGCCAGTAGTCCCCGACAGTCAAGCACAGATACGCAGTATTTT
. . TRBJ2-3 TRBV20-1 CSARAVTDTQYF TGCAGTGCTCGGGCGGTTACTGATACGCAGTATTTT
few TRBD2 TRBJ2-1 TRBV9 CASSAGGGQYNEQFF TGTGCCAGCAGCGCCGGGGGGGGCCAGTACAATGAGCAGTTCTTC
. . TRBJ1-2 TRBV4-2 CASSQGSSLAGTNYGYTF TGTGCCAGCAGCCAAGGAAGTAGTTTGGCGGGGACTAACTATGGCTACACCTTC
. TRBD2 TRBJ2-7 TRBV6-1 CASSATGTGGNYEQYF TGTGCCAGCAGTGCCACCGGGACCGGGGGGAATTACGAGCAGTACTTC
. TRBD1 TRBJ2-1 TRBV18 CASSPGTGINEQFF TGTGCCAGCTCACCCGGGACAGGAATAAATGAGCAGTTCTTC
many . TRBJ1-1 TRBV7-2 CASSSGQRGTEAFF TGTGCCAGCAGCTCAGGGCAGAGGGGCACTGAAGCTTTCTTT
few . TRBJ2-5 TRBV12-3/TRBV12-4 CASRGQGTQYF TGTGCCAGCAGGGGCCAGGGGACCCAGTACTTC
few TRBD2 TRBJ2-5 TRBV20-1 CSALQLLAGAQETQYF TGCAGTGCTCTTCAGCTCCTAGCGGGAGCCCAAGAGACCCAGTACTTC
few TRBD1 TRBJ2-5 TRBV10-3 CAIREGAIQETQYF TGTGCCATCAGAGAGGGGGCTATTCAAGAGACCCAGTACTTC
. . TRBJ1-1 TRBV6-4 CASSPSGGLNTEAFF TGTGCCAGCAGTCCGTCGGGGGGACTGAACACTGAAGCTTTCTTT
few . TRBJ1-5 TRBV15 CATSRGTDDQPQHF TGTGCCACCAGCAGAGGGACTGATGATCAGCCCCAGCATTTT
few . TRBJ2-1 TRBV11-3 CASGDQYNEQFF TGTGCCAGCGGGGACCAGTACAATGAGCAGTTCTTC
. . TRBJ1-1 TRBV20-1 CSARQFMNTEAFF TGCAGTGCAAGACAGTTCATGAACACTGAAGCTTTCTTT
. TRBD2 TRBJ2-1 TRBV7-6 CASAFAGGEQFF TGTGCCAGCGCCTTCGCGGGAGGTGAGCAGTTCTTC
many TRBD1 TRBJ1-5 TRBV7-2 CASSSTGISNQPQHF TGTGCCAGCAGCTCGACAGGGATTAGCAATCAGCCCCAGCATTTT
few TRBD1 TRBJ2-7 TRBV12-3/TRBV12-4 CASSSLTGGGYEQYF TGTGCCAGCAGTTCGCTGACAGGGGGGGGCTACGAGCAGTACTTC
many . TRBJ2-3 TRBV7-2 CASSQHEQYTDTQYF TGTGCCAGCAGTCAACACGAACAGTACACAGATACGCAGTATTTT
. . TRBJ1-4 TRBV7-9 CAIQRDGNEKLFF TGTGCCATCCAACGGGACGGGAATGAAAAACTGTTTTTT
. TRBD2 TRBJ2-5 TRBV12-3/TRBV12-4 CASSLTSGKETQYF TGTGCCAGCAGTTTGACTAGCGGGAAAGAGACCCAGTACTTC
. . TRBJ1-2 TRBV27 CASSLSGGGGYGYTF TGTGCCAGCAGTTTATCGGGGGGGGGGGGGTATGGCTACACCTTC
many . TRBJ2-1 TRBV7-2 CASSLTATGLNNEQFF TGTGCCAGCAGCTTGACTGCGACGGGACTCAACAATGAGCAGTTCTTC
few . TRBJ1-1 TRBV7-6 CASSGAGWQTWNTEAFF TGTGCCAGCAGCGGGGCTGGATGGCAAACCTGGAACACTGAAGCTTTCTTT
many . TRBJ2-5 TRBV7-6 CASSRTSRGETQYF TGTGCCAGCAGTCGGACAAGCCGGGGGGAGACCCAGTACTTC
many TRBD1 TRBJ1-5 TRBV7-8 CASSSTGYQPQHF TGTGCCAGCAGCTCGACAGGGTATCAGCCCCAGCATTTT
few . TRBJ2-1 TRBV7-9 CASSLVGNYNEQFF TGTGCCAGCAGCTTAGTAGGGAACTACAATGAGCAGTTCTTC
many TRBD2 TRBJ2-5 TRBV7-8 CASSLRTSGSRETQYF TGTGCCAGCAGCTTACGGACTAGCGGGAGTAGAGAGACCCAGTACTTC
. TRBD1 TRBJ1-1 TRBV29-1 CSVETNRGATEAFF TGCAGCGTGGAAACGAACAGGGGGGCCACTGAAGCTTTCTTT
. . TRBJ1-2 TRBV28 CASSLPGANYGYTF TGTGCCAGCAGTTTACCGGGCGCTAACTATGGCTACACCTTC
many . TRBJ2-1 TRBV7-2 CASSLREVSYNEQFF TGTGCCAGCAGCTTAAGGGAGGTGTCCTACAATGAGCAGTTCTTC
. . TRBJ1-2 TRBV12-3/TRBV12-4 CASSLVSYGYTF TGTGCCAGCAGTTTAGTGTCCTATGGCTACACCTTC
. . TRBJ1-1 TRBV29-1 CSVEYQMNTEAFF TGCAGCGTTGAGTACCAAATGAACACTGAAGCTTTCTTT
few . TRBJ1-1 TRBV6-1 CASAGQGGSEYVNTEAFF TGTGCCAGCGCGGGGCAGGGCGGGAGCGAGTACGTGAACACTGAAGCTTTCTTT
few TRBD2 TRBJ2-1 TRBV2 CASDSSGAAYNEQFF TGTGCCAGCGACAGTAGCGGGGCCGCCTACAATGAGCAGTTCTTC
. . TRBJ2-1 TRBV6-5 CASRRQAHNEQFF TGTGCCAGCAGACGACAGGCTCACAATGAGCAGTTCTTC
. TRBD1 TRBJ1-2 TRBV28 CASAKRDRGDYGYTF TGTGCCAGCGCTAAACGGGACAGGGGGGACTATGGCTACACCTTC
few TRBD1 TRBJ2-3 TRBV11-3 CASSSTDRGPYF TGTGCCAGCAGCTCTACTGACAGGGGTCCGTATTTT
. . TRBJ2-1 TRBV19 CASSILPEDYNEQFF TGTGCCAGTAGTATCCTCCCTGAGGACTACAATGAGCAGTTCTTC
. TRBD2 TRBJ2-5 TRBV6-2/TRBV6-3 CASSYRTSGTGQETQYF TGTGCCAGCTCATATCGAACTAGCGGGACAGGCCAAGAGACCCAGTACTTC
many . TRBJ2-1 TRBV7-2 CASSSRNAGEQFF TGTGCCAGCAGCTCTAGGAACGCAGGTGAGCAGTTCTTC
many TRBD1 TRBJ2-6 TRBV7-2 CASSLVPGGSSGANVLTF TGTGCCAGCAGCTTAGTGCCAGGGGGTAGCTCTGGGGCCAACGTCCTGACTTTC
many TRBD2 TRBJ2-2 TRBV7-8 CASGGVWTNSGELFF TGTGCCAGCGGGGGGGTTTGGACTAACTCCGGGGAGCTGTTTTTT
many . TRBJ1-5 TRBV7-9 CASSRESNQPQHF TGTGCCAGCAGCCGCGAGAGCAATCAGCCCCAGCATTTT